This T cell receptor beta chain was found in a study of identical twins. Trimming shortened V by 2 bases and J by 3 bases, and 11 bases separated the two germline ends. The CDR3 runs 15 residues. General study findings and limits: Findings depended on cross-sectional statistics rather than tracking the same donors. In zero-insertion analyses, partial confounding could arise from invariant MAIT and iNKT cells. High-abundance cord blood beta clonotypes had fewer insertions; memory repertoires showed none.

Template switching introduced a universal primer site, and the cDNA bore unique molecular identifiers. TCRdb called the 5' RACE reads again in MiXCR, with one record for every CDR3 protein. The data hold around 1.7 million distinct CDR3 sequences, with around 29% observed a single time. Only a few counts were recorded for this clonotype. Its antigen is undetermined. The V and J genes are TRBV12-3 or TRBV12-4 and TRBJ1-5, with D possibly matching TRBD1 (5 bases). Sequencing used cord blood. The receptor was isolated from a newborn girl in good health. CDR3 residues: CASSLRSGTNQPQHF. The CDR3, as DNA: TGTGCCAGCAGTTTAAGGTCAGGGACCAATCAGCCCCAGCATTTT.